This TCR beta chain was sequenced in a study of OX40 agonist ivuxolimab in advanced cancers. General study findings and limits: The study did not work out the antigen specificity of the expanded peripheral T cells. Compared with CD4+, CD8+ T cells on average had more expanded clones. Clonal expansion was among the lowest in partial responders at 0.1-3.0 mg/kg, especially CD8+.

CDR3 size: 18 residues. Germline V gene sequence: CDR1 SGHRS, CDR2 YFSETQ. J was trimmed by 4 bases and V by 4 bases; bases with no gene match: 16. Produced via immunoSEQ multiplex PCR; TCRdb's table is partial and in-frame only. The sample shows some 39,000 clones, approximately 90% of them seen only once. Points on this clone: Its specificity is not known.

Blood was sampled at baseline, cycle 4 day 1, and cycle 7 day 1. The receptor was isolated from an adult with an advanced solid tumor such as melanoma, head and neck, liver or kidney cancer. The J gene is TRBJ2-1, the V gene TRBV5-1, with 8 nucleotides matching TRBD2. Sequencing was performed on CD4+ or CD8+ T cells sorted from blood, taken in a trial of the OX40 agonist ivuxolimab. In DNA, the CDR3 is TGCGCCAGCAGCGTGGACAGAGCCGGACTAGCAGCTTACAATGAGCAGTTCTTC. It is translated as CASSVDRAGLAAYNEQFF.